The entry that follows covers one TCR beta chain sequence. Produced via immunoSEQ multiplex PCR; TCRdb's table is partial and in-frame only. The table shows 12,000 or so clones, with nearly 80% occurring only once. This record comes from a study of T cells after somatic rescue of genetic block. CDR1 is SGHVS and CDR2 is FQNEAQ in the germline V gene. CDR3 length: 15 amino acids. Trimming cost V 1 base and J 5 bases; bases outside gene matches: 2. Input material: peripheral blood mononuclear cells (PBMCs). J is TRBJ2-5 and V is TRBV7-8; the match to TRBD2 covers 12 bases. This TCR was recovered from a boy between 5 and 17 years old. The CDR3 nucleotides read TGTGCCAGCAGCTTAGGGACTAGCGGGGTGGAGACCCAGTACTTC. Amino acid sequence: CASSLGTSGVETQYF.